Listed here are 2 T cell receptor beta chains from one sample, sequenced in a study of T cells after yellow fever vaccination. TCRdb analysed the 5' RACE reads with MiXCR anew, one entry per CDR3 protein. The profile shows fewer than 500,000 distinct CDR3 sequences, 18% of them singletons. Here the sequenced sample was PBMCs, taken before the yellow fever booster vaccination. These receptors all come from a man aged 18 to 30 who received the YFV17D yellow fever vaccine.

This clonotype occurred a few times. J is TRBJ2-7 and V is TRBV6-6; 8 bases are a match to TRBD1. This CDR3 has 14 amino acids. CDR1 and CDR2 from the germline V gene are MNHNY and SVGAGI (reference sequence). V lost 2 bases to trimming and J lost 6 bases; unmatched junction nucleotides: 6. The CDR3 DNA sequence: TGTGCCAGCAGTTACCTGGACAGGGTCCCCGAGCAGTACGTC. It translates to CASSYLDRVPEQYV.

The chain employs TRBV12-3 or TRBV12-4 and TRBJ1-1, with D perhaps matching TRBD1 (5 bases). This CDR3 spans 13 amino acids. The ends were cut back, 9 bases at V and 6 bases at J, with 17 bases in the middle. CDR3 DNA sequence: TGTGCCAGTTCCCGGCAGGGTAGGTCTGAAGCTTTCTTT. Encoded protein: CASSRQGRSEAFF.